Listed below are T cell receptor beta chains from one sample, sequenced in a study of CD8 T cells in ankylosing spondylitis. TCRdb re-called the 5' RACE reads through MiXCR, storing one row per CDR3 protein. The table shows 250,000 to 300,000 distinct CDR3 sequences, with 20% occurring only once. Sequenced sample: blood, either unsorted or a sorted T cell fraction (not recorded which). The receptors originated from a male donor with ankylosing spondylitis or in good health (not recorded which). CDR3s leave out the opening cysteine and the closing phenylalanine or tryptophan.

TRBV7-9	TRBJ1-4	ASSRRSSTNEKLF
TRBV6-1	TRBJ2-2	ATRGQGEWTGELF
TRBV18	TRBJ2-2	ASSPPRSAGGELF
TRBV3-1	TRBJ2-3	ASSGWDGVVSTDTQY
TRBV20-1	TRBJ2-2	SASGGRAGELF
TRBV5-1	TRBJ2-1	ASSPGTSGRLLFNEQF
TRBV6-5	TRBJ1-4	ASSYPGSTNEKLF
TRBV5-1	TRBJ2-4	ASSLVGRDKNIQY
TRBV20-1	TRBJ1-5	SAQYRDQPQH
TRBV12-3/TRBV12-4	TRBJ2-1	ASSVLSRTEQF
TRBV12-3/TRBV12-4	TRBJ2-3	ASRSSSRSTDTQY
TRBV7-3	TRBJ2-3	ASSLTGLAGISDTQY
TRBV20-1	TRBJ2-1	SASASSGGHEQF
TRBV6-4	TRBJ2-1	ASSDSTSGGDEQF
TRBV5-1	TRBJ2-3	ASSLAGLAGSTDTQY
TRBV4-1	TRBJ1-5	ASSQGSGGRIGNQPQH
TRBV20-1	TRBJ1-4	SAQPGLLNEKLF
TRBV29-1	TRBJ2-6	SVGSGANVLT
TRBV7-8	TRBJ1-5	ASSSATPYSNQPQH
TRBV5-1	TRBJ2-5	ASSLVRGQETQY
TRBV10-1	TRBJ2-5	ASSAEVGEAQY
TRBV10-1	TRBJ2-5	ASSESRTSSQETQY
TRBV29-1	TRBJ2-3	SVGGGRRDRTDTQY
TRBV12-3/TRBV12-4	TRBJ1-1	ASSLRGGVNTEAF
TRBV24-1	TRBJ2-1	ATSVLGNEQF
TRBV5-1	TRBJ2-3	ASSLWEGGTDTQY
TRBV5-6	TRBJ2-2	ASSKPTGRGTGELF
TRBV5-1	TRBJ2-2	ASSLSGKGTGELF
TRBV7-9	TRBJ2-3	ASSLLGQGSDTQY
TRBV21-1	TRBJ2-2	ASSKVWERLAGGADTGELF
TRBV6-5	TRBJ1-2	ASSYGRGTYGYT
TRBV2	TRBJ1-5	ASTQDRGHQPQH
TRBV18	TRBJ2-3	ASSRSRAPTDTQY
TRBV5-1	TRBJ2-1	ASSGGTSGHNEQF
TRBV6-1	TRBJ2-3	ASRPDRVTDTQY
TRBV18	TRBJ2-3	ASSPGSGGGDTQY
TRBV29-1	TRBJ2-3	SVDGTSGGRDAQY
TRBV19	TRBJ2-3	ASSVQGARDTQY
TRBV20-1	TRBJ2-3	SAPDRGIGTDTQY
TRBV6-5	TRBJ2-1	ASSYFFSGRDGTNEQF
TRBV28	TRBJ2-3	ASSSARKQGAFTDTQY
TRBV29-1	TRBJ2-5	SVEFQQETQY
TRBV12-3/TRBV12-4	TRBJ2-3	ASSFLLGLTDTQY
TRBV27	TRBJ2-4	ASRGGGVEQNIQY
TRBV18	TRBJ1-5	ASSPVPQLNQPQH
TRBV4-1	TRBJ1-1	ASSQEKARGNTEAF
TRBV7-6	TRBJ2-5	ASSWSRLQETQY
TRBV3-1	TRBJ2-1	ASSQAHRVSEQF
TRBV20-1	TRBJ1-5	SAPNQGPNQPQH
TRBV5-1	TRBJ2-3	ASSLAGLAGTDTQY
TRBV11-2	TRBJ1-4	ASSSQTGLANEKLF
TRBV20-1	TRBJ2-1	SARDMTSGGKYEQF
TRBV21-1	TRBJ2-5	ASTLGQGRIARETQY
TRBV12-3/TRBV12-4	TRBJ2-1	ASSRDAHNEQF
TRBV6-6	TRBJ1-1	ASSYGGRRAF
TRBV28	TRBJ1-2	ASEFGGNYGYT